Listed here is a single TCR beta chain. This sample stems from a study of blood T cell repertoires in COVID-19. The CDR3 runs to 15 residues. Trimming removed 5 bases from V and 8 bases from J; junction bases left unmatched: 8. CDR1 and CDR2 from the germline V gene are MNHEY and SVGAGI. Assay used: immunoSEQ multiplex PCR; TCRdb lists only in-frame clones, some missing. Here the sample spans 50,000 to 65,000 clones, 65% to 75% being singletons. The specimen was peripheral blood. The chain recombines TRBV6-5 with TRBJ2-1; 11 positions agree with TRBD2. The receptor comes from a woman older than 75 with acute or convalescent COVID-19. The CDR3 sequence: CASSKYSGRADEQFF. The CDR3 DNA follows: TGTGCCAGCAGTAAATATAGCGGGAGGGCCGATGAGCAGTTCTTC.